Below, one T cell receptor beta chain is given with its context. What it binds is unknown. The sample comes from a study of T cell repertoires in cytomegalovirus infection. Study context: CMV epitopes that were recently identified and HLA-C-restricted were used alongside well-studied HLA-B-restricted ones. Carrying CMV and the relevant HLA type showed in public TCR beta signatures. Study-level findings and limits: Adding up the frequency of public TCR beta families identified people who carried CMV plus the relevant HLA. Within the response measured ex vivo, HLA-C-restricted CMV-specific TCR beta clonotypes were dominant.

Germline V CDR1 and CDR2: SGHVS, FQNEAQ. Trimming left V 1 base short and J 13 bases short, with 13 bases between. This CDR3 has 13 residues. TCRdb processed the reads anew with MiXCR; each CDR3 protein has one entry. The sample consists of some 500,000 distinct CDR3 sequences, around 40% of them appearing once. Sequences were derived from cultured PBMCs, sampled from culture after CMV antigen stimulation. The chain combines TRBV7-8 with TRBJ2-2; D perhaps matches TRBD2 (5 bases). The source of this sequence is a human donor in good health (CMV status not recorded). Some clones in this sample may be carry-over from other donors' samples. CDR3 sequence reads: CASSLVGSGMLFF. The CDR3 DNA is TGTGCCAGCAGCTTAGTCGGGTCGGGGATGCTGTTTTTT. Complete variable domain (other parts from reference TRBV7-8 and TRBJ2-2): GAGVSQSPRYKVAKRGQDVALRCDPISGHVSLFWYQQALGQGPEFLTYFQNEAQLDKSGLPSDRFFAERPEGSVSTLKIQRTQQEDSAVYLCASSLVGSGMLFFGEGSRLTVL.